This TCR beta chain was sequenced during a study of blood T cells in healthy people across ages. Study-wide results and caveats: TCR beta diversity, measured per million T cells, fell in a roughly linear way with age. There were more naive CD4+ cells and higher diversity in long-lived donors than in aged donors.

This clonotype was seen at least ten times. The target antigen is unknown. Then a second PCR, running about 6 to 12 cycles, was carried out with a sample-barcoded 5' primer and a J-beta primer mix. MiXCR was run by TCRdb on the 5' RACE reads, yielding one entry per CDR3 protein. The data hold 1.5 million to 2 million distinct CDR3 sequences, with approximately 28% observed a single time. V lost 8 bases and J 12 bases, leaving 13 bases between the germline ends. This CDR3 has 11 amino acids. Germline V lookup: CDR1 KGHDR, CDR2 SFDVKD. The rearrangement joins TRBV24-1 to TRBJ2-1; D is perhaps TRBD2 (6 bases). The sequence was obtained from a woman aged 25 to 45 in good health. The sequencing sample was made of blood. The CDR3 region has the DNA TGTGCCACCATCGTTCTCGGGGGGCAGTTCTTC. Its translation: CATIVLGGQFF.